This entry lists 18 T cell receptor beta chains sequenced from one sample in a study of shared clonotypes between healthy human individuals. Generated by immunoSEQ multiplex PCR, the TCRdb table keeps only in-frame clones and is missing some. The sample shows about 2.5 million clones, around 92% of them seen only once. The sequencing input was naive CD4+ T cells from PBMCs. Subset reported: CD45RA+ positively selected. The source is a man aged 18 to 30 in good health. Some clones in this sample may be carry-over from other donors' samples.

The CDR3 sequence is CASSLRRGEQFF. CDR3 coding DNA: TGTGCCAGCAGCTTAAGACGGGGTGAGCAGTTCTTC. The chain combines TRBV7-2 with TRBJ2-1; TRBD2 is a possible D gene (5 bases). Germline CDR1 is SGHTA and CDR2 is FQGNSA. The CDR3 extends over 12 amino acids. Between the trimmed V and J ends, which lost 2 bases and 9 bases, there was a span of 8 bases.

The rearrangement links TRBV5-1 to TRBJ2-5; the D is unclear. The CDR3 contains 12 residues. V dropped 4 bases and J dropped 5 bases, with 9 bases sitting between them. CDR1 is SGHRS and CDR2 is YFSETQ in the germline V gene. The CDR3 coding sequence is TGCGCCAGCAGCCCCTTAATGGAGACCCAGTACTTC. The encoded protein is CASSPLMETQYF.

Comments on this clone: Other DNA sequences of this sample code for an identical CDR3. The gene calls are TRBV5-4 and TRBJ1-2; D remains ambiguous. CDR1 is SGHNT, CDR2 YYREEE, per germline (reference sequence). The CDR3 contains 14 residues. V was cut by 0 bases and J by 1 base, with 7 bases left in between. The CDR3 DNA reads TGTGCCAGCAGCTTGGATTCCGGTAACTATGGCTACACCTTC. This encodes CASSLDSGNYGYTF.

The CDR3 sequence: CASSLNSGGNTEAFF. The CDR3 DNA is TGTGCCAGCAGCTTAAATTCAGGCGGGAACACTGAAGCTTTCTTT. The rearrangement joins TRBV7-3 to TRBJ1-1; D is uncertain. The CDR3 is 15 amino acids. Germline-derived CDR1 and CDR2 are SGHTA and FQGTGA. V was clipped by 1 base and J by 1 base, with 10 bases between them. The variable domain in full, completed from reference TRBV7-3 and TRBJ1-1, reads GAGVSQTPSNKVTEKGKYVELRCDPISGHTALYWYRQSLGQGPEFLIYFQGTGAADDSGLPNDRFFAVRPEGSVSTLKIQRTERGDSAVYLCASSLNSGGNTEAFFGQGTRLTVV.

V is TRBV4-2 and J is TRBJ1-3, with unresolved D. This CDR3 has 17 amino acids. The V end lost 3 bases, the J end lost 0 bases, and 15 bases lay between the germline ends. The V gene's germline CDR1 is LGHNA and CDR2 YNFKEQ. CDR3: CASSQRPGGNSGNTIYF. In nucleotides, the CDR3 is TGTGCCAGCAGCCAGAGGCCCGGAGGGAACTCTGGAAACACCATATATTTT.

V and J are TRBV4-3 and TRBJ2-1; 13 bases are shared with TRBD2. Looked up from germline, CDR1 is LGHNA and CDR2 is YSLEER. The CDR3 covers 15 residues. Unmatched junction bases numbered 2, after V lost 5 bases and J lost 4 bases. The chain's CDR3 is CASSETSGRYNEQFF. CDR3 nucleotide sequence: TGCGCCAGCAGCGAGACTAGCGGGAGGTACAATGAGCAGTTCTTC.

The genes are TRBV7-6 and TRBJ2-1, with 8 bases lining up with TRBD2. The CDR3 extends over 13 amino acids. Germline lookup yields CDR1 SGHVS and CDR2 FNYEAQ. Trimming cost V 2 bases and J 8 bases; bases outside gene matches: 2. DNA of the CDR3: TGTGCCAGCAGCTTAAGCGGGAGCCATGAGCAGTTCTTC. As protein: CASSLSGSHEQFF.

Here the CDR3 reads CASSQDWSARGETQYF. The CDR3 coding sequence is TGTGCCAGCAGCCAAGACTGGAGCGCTAGGGGGGAGACCCAGTACTTC. The J gene is TRBJ2-5, the V gene TRBV4-2, with D perhaps matching TRBD1 (6 bases). This CDR3 comprises 16 residues. Trimming pared 0 bases from V and 5 bases from J, leaving 16 bases between. Germline-derived CDR1 and CDR2 are LGHNA and YNFKEQ.

DNA of the CDR3: TGCGCCAGCAGCTTGGATGCAGCAACCTACGAGCAGTACTTC. Encoded protein: CASSLDAATYEQYF. The chain has TRBV5-1 and TRBJ2-7; no definite D call. This CDR3 spans 14 amino acids. The V end was cut by 0 bases, the J end by 2 bases, with 9 bases between. Germline V gene sequence: CDR1 SGHRS, CDR2 YFSETQ. Using reference TRBV5-1 and TRBJ2-7 for the parts outside the CDR3, the full variable domain is KAGVTQTPRYLIKTRGQQVTLSCSPISGHRSVSWYQQTPGQGLQFLFEYFSETQRNKGNFPGRFSGRQFSNSRSEMNVSTLELGDSALYLCASSLDAATYEQYFGPGTRLTVT.

V gene TRBV9 combines with J gene TRBJ2-5; D might be TRBD2 (7 bases). The CDR3 has 15 amino acids. The germline gives CDR1 SGDLS, CDR2 YYNGEE. Trimming cost V 3 bases and J 2 bases, with 14 bases left between them. CDR3 region: CASSEGGRPQETQYF. The CDR3 DNA sequence: TGTGCCAGCAGCGAGGGGGGGAGGCCTCAAGAGACCCAGTACTTC. The full variable domain, completed using reference TRBV9 and TRBJ2-5, is DSGVTQTPKHLITATGQRVTLRCSPRSGDLSVYWYQQSLDQGLQFLIQYYNGEERAKGNILERFSAQQFPDLHSELNLSSLELGDSALYFCASSEGGRPQETQYFGPGTRLLVL.

V is TRBV9 and J is TRBJ2-3; D might be TRBD2 (6 bases). CDR1 is SGDLS and CDR2 is YYNGEE in the germline V gene. This CDR3 comprises 16 residues. The V and J ends lost 0 bases and 2 bases respectively, with 13 bases between them. CDR3 amino acids: CASSVGRAGYTDTQYF. The CDR3 nucleotides read TGTGCCAGCAGCGTAGGGAGGGCGGGGTACACAGATACGCAGTATTTT.

The V call is TRBV27, the J call TRBJ1-4; no reliable D call. There are 14 residues in the CDR3. CDR1 and CDR2 (germline): MNHEY, SMNVEV (reference sequence). V gave up 5 bases and J gave up 5 bases, with 12 bases separating them. The CDR3 reads CASSQTTENEKLFF. CDR3 bases: TGTGCCAGCAGTCAGACGACGGAGAATGAAAAACTGTTTTTT. The entire variable domain, with the rest obtained from reference TRBV27 and TRBJ1-4, is as follows: EAQVTQNPRYLITVTGKKLTVTCSQNMNHEYMSWYRQDPGLGLRQIYYSMNVEVTDKGDVPEGYKVSRKEKRNFPLILESPSPNQTSLYFCASSQTTENEKLFFGSGTQLSVL.

The chain couples TRBV4-2 to TRBJ1-5; tentatively, D is TRBD1 (6 bases). The germline V gene encodes CDR1 LGHNA and CDR2 YNFKEQ. Trimming took 1 base from V and 0 from J, leaving 13 bases between them. CDR3 length: 17 residues. DNA of the CDR3: TGTGCCAGCAGCCAAGCCCCCCGACAGGATAGCAATCAGCCCCAGCATTTT. Amino acid sequence: CASSQAPRQDSNQPQHF.

The chain recombines TRBV5-1 with TRBJ2-1; 9 bases match TRBD2. CDR1 is SGHRS, CDR2 YFSETQ, per germline. With V trimmed by 1 base and J by 4 bases, 15 bases remained unmatched. The CDR3 is 19 residues long. CDR3 region: CASSLSWRNTLAGYNEQFF. The CDR3 bases are TGCGCCAGCAGCTTGTCATGGCGGAATACGCTAGCGGGATACAATGAGCAGTTCTTC.

CDR3: CASSVGPAGRDEQFF. DNA of the CDR3: TGTGCCAGCAGCGTAGGCCCAGCGGGAAGGGATGAGCAGTTCTTC. V usage is TRBV9 and J usage is TRBJ2-1; 7 bases agree with TRBD2. V was pared by 0 bases and J by 8 bases, with 8 bases of the junction left unmatched. The CDR3 spans 15 residues. The germline V gene encodes CDR1 SGDLS and CDR2 YYNGEE.

The chain recombines TRBV4-1 with TRBJ1-1; D is ambiguous. Germline values: CDR1 MGHRA, CDR2 YSYEKL. Trimming stripped 0 bases from V and 5 bases from J, with 13 bases between. The length of the CDR3 is 15 residues. CDR3 in amino acids: CASSQDLTKGTEAFF. Here the CDR3 DNA reads TGCGCCAGCAGCCAAGATTTAACCAAAGGGACTGAAGCTTTCTTT.

This CDR3 reads CAIGTGTGFYEQYF. The CDR3 nucleotides are TGTGCCATCGGCACCGGGACGGGATTCTACGAGCAGTACTTC. V and J are TRBV10-3 and TRBJ2-7; TRBD1 or TRBD2 may be the D gene (5 bases each). Germline loops: CDR1 ENHRY, CDR2 SYGVKD. The CDR3 is made up of 14 amino acids. Trimming left V 8 bases short and J 3 bases short, with 17 bases between.

This clone was recorded only once. The V call is TRBV5-6, the J call TRBJ2-2, with D unresolved. The CDR3 spans 16 residues. V was cut by 0 bases and J by 3 bases, with 12 bases left in between. CDR1 and CDR2 (germline): SGHDT, YYEEEE. The CDR3 protein is CASSLGVGGDTGELFF. CDR3 coding DNA: TGTGCCAGCAGCTTGGGGGTCGGCGGTGACACCGGGGAGCTGTTTTTT. Filled out from reference TRBV5-6 and TRBJ2-2, the complete variable domain reads DAGVTQSPTHLIKTRGQQVTLRCSPKSGHDTVSWYQQALGQGPQFIFQYYEEEERQRGNFPDRFSGHQFPNYSSELNVNALLLGDSALYLCASSLGVGGDTGELFFGEGSRLTVL.